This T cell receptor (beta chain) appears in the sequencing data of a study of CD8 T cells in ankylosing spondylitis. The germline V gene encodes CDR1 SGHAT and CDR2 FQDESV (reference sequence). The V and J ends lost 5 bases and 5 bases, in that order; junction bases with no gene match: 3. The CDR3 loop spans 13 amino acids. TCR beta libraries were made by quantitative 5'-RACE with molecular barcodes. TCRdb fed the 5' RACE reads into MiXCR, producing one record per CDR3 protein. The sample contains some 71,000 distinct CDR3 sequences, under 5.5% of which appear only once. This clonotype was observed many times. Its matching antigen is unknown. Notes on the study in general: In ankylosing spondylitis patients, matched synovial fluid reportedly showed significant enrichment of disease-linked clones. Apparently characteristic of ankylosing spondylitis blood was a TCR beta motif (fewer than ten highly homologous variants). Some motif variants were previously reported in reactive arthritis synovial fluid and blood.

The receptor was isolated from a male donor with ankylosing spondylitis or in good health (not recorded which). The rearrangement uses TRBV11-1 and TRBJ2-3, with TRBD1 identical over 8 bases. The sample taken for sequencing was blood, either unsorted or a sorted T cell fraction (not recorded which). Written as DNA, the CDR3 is TGTGCCAGCAGCCTTGGACAGGGAGATACGCAGTATTTT. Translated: CASSLGQGDTQYF.